In its sample, the clone carrying this T cell receptor beta chain was seen many times. As yet, its antigen is unknown. From around 440 ng of RNA, a library with molecular barcoded alpha/delta and beta/gamma adaptors was made. TCRdb fed the reads into MiXCR, producing one record per CDR3 protein. There are more than 55,000 distinct CDR3 sequences in the sample; approximately 18% occur only once, and approximately 11% lies in the top ten. The sample originates from a study of read filtering for tumor transcriptome and immune sequencing. Study results and caveats: Roughly 80% of IR-seq clonotypes had one read, totaling around 4% of reads; RNA-seq: around 77% and 45%. The sorted CD138-negative fraction was a mixed bone marrow immune population, not purified T cells. IR-seq and RNA-seq agreed better without single-read clonotypes.

Every patient had bone marrow sampled while the disease was active. This receptor was identified in a donor at least 40 years old with multiple myeloma. Sequencing input: a population of CD138-negative cells sorted from bone marrow.

The CDR3 loop reads CSAGGVGLDTEAFF. The CDR3 DNA reads as TGCAGTGCGGGGGGTGTGGGGTTGGACACTGAAGCTTTCTTT. The chain recombines TRBV20-1 with TRBJ1-1; possibly TRBD1 for D (5 bases). CDR1 is DFQATT, CDR2 SNEGSKA, per germline (reference sequence). V lost 6 bases and J 3 bases, leaving 17 bases between the germline ends. The CDR3 totals 14 residues.